Each of the 21 T cell receptor beta chains below was sequenced from the same sample in a study of blood T cell repertoires in COVID-19. Here immunoSEQ multiplex PCR was the method, and the copy in TCRdb shows in-frame clones only, minus some. Among around 220,000 clones listed, about nine tenths were seen once. Sequenced sample: peripheral blood. The receptors originated from a man aged 45-65 years with acute or convalescent COVID-19.

This clone was seen a few times. V is TRBV10-1 and J is TRBJ2-7; D is possibly TRBD1 (7 bases). Germline V lookup: CDR1 WNHNN, CDR2 SYGVQD (reference sequence). This CDR3 is built from 12 residues. Trimming removed 4 bases from V and 6 bases from J, with 10 bases in between. This chain's CDR3 is CASSVQGGEQYF. DNA for the CDR3: TGCGCCAGCAGTGTCCAGGGGGGCGAGCAGTACTTC.

About this clone itself: Other DNA sequences in the sample encode the same CDR3. This rearrangement joins TRBV9 to TRBJ1-2, with 7 bases lining up with TRBD1. There are 14 residues in the CDR3. Germline V gene sequence: CDR1 SGDLS, CDR2 YYNGEE. Trimming cost V 0 bases and J 2 bases; bases outside gene matches: 1. CDR3 loop: CASSVGGQNYGYTF. DNA of the CDR3: TGTGCCAGCAGCGTAGGGGGACAGAACTATGGCTACACCTTC.

CDR3: CASSSRDEQFF. The CDR3 bases are TGTGCCAGCAGCTCCAGGGATGAGCAGTTCTTC. V and J are TRBV27 and TRBJ2-1; perhaps TRBD1 as D (5 bases). CDR1 is MNHEY, CDR2 SMNVEV, per germline (reference sequence). With 6 bases removed from V and 8 bases from J, the gap between germline ends came to 8 bases. CDR3 length: 11 amino acids.

This chain joins TRBV7-8 and TRBJ2-7, with 7 bases aligning to TRBD1. The CDR3 consists of 16 residues. From germline, CDR1 is SGHVS and CDR2 FQNEAQ. V lost 4 bases to trimming and J lost 0 bases; unmatched junction nucleotides: 9. The CDR3 region is CASSSQTGSFSYEQYF. The CDR3 DNA reads as TGTGCCAGCAGCTCCCAGACAGGGTCCTTCTCCTACGAGCAGTACTTC. Full variable domain (rest looked up from reference TRBV7-8 and TRBJ2-7): GAGVSQSPRYKVAKRGQDVALRCDPISGHVSLFWYQQALGQGPEFLTYFQNEAQLDKSGLPSDRFFAERPEGSVSTLKIQRTQQEDSAVYLCASSSQTGSFSYEQYFGPGTRLTVT.

The chain combines TRBV2 with TRBJ2-3; TRBD2 matches at 15 bases. The germline gives CDR1 SNHLY, CDR2 FYNNEI. This CDR3 is 14 amino acids long. Trimming removed 10 bases from V and 4 bases from J; junction bases left unmatched: 3. The CDR3 protein is CATRTSGGADTQYF. The CDR3 coding sequence is TGTGCCACCCGGACTAGCGGGGGGGCAGATACGCAGTATTTT.

J is TRBJ2-1 and V is TRBV10-3; the match to TRBD1 covers 10 bases. CDR3 length: 17 residues. Germline trimming cut 4 bases from V and 6 bases from J; bases unmatched to any gene: 12. The germline V gene encodes CDR1 ENHRY and CDR2 SYGVKD. The CDR3 DNA follows: TGTGCCATCAGTGGTAATGTGGGACAGGGGCTACCCAATGAGCAGTTCTTC. Translation: CAISGNVGQGLPNEQFF.

This chain uses TRBV5-1 with TRBJ2-5, with a possible D match to TRBD2 (6 bases). Trimming removed 8 bases at V and 3 bases at J, with 14 bases between. Looked up from germline, CDR1 is SGHRS and CDR2 is YFSETQ. The CDR3 has 13 amino acids. The CDR3 is CARFWDCKETQYF. For the CDR3, the DNA is TGCGCCAGATTTTGGGACTGTAAAGAGACCCAGTACTTC.

The V gene is TRBV6-5, the J gene TRBJ2-7; 7 bases line up with TRBD2. CDR1 is MNHEY, CDR2 SVGAGI, per germline. The junction had 6 bases not matched to a gene; V was cut back by 6 bases and J by 1 base. This CDR3 is built from 14 residues. In nucleotides, the CDR3 is TGTGCCAGCAGGACGGGCGGGGGTTCCTACGAGCAGTACTTC. This sequence encodes CASRTGGGSYEQYF.

The CDR3 here is CASSRQQLDTQYF. CDR3 DNA: TGTGCCAGCAGCCGACAACAGCTTGACACCCAGTACTTC. V usage is TRBV11-2 and J usage is TRBJ2-5; D is undetermined. CDR3 length: 13 amino acids. V shed 5 bases and J shed 8 bases, with 15 bases lying between them. Germline CDR1 reads SGHAT; CDR2 reads FQNNGV.

The J gene is TRBJ1-2, the V gene TRBV7-9, with D maybe TRBD1 (5 bases). CDR1 SEHNR and CDR2 FQNEAQ come from the germline V gene (reference sequence). V was trimmed by 2 bases and J by 4 bases, leaving 14 bases between them. The CDR3 is 15 residues long. The CDR3 loop is CASSLFSAGIYGYTF. In nucleotides, the CDR3 is TGTGCCAGCAGCTTATTTTCGGCAGGGATCTATGGCTACACCTTC.

The chain joins TRBV25-1 to TRBJ1-2, with 7 bases lining up with TRBD1. J was trimmed by 2 bases and V by 5 bases; bases with no gene match: 8. Per germline, CDR1 MGHDK and CDR2 SYGVNS. CDR3 length: 15 residues. CDR3 amino acids: CASSPTGALNYGYTF. The CDR3 coding sequence is TGTGCCAGCAGTCCCACAGGGGCACTAAACTATGGCTACACCTTC.

The V gene is TRBV5-6, the J gene TRBJ1-2; D is unclear. Germline assignment: CDR1 SGHDT and CDR2 YYEEEE. This CDR3 is built from 16 residues. Trimming left V 5 bases short and J 4 bases short, with 21 bases between. The CDR3 DNA reads TGTGCCAGCAGGAGGGTTCTCGGATGGCGGGGCTATGGCTACACCTTC. It specifies CASRRVLGWRGYGYTF.

This chain connects TRBV5-1 to TRBJ1-6, with a possible D match to TRBD1 (5 bases). CDR1 SGHRS and CDR2 YFSETQ come from the germline V gene. The germline V and J ends were trimmed by 0 bases and 6 bases, with 10 bases remaining between them. The CDR3 length is 15 residues. CDR3 coding DNA: TGCGCCAGCAGCTTGGCCGGGGGGGTTAATTCACCCCTCCACTTT. This gives the protein CASSLAGGVNSPLHF.

This rearrangement joins TRBV7-9 to TRBJ2-7; D uncertain. Germline values: CDR1 SEHNR, CDR2 FQNEAQ (reference sequence). The CDR3 extends over 12 amino acids. Trimming removed 2 bases from V and 4 bases from J, with 6 bases in between. The CDR3 DNA follows: TGTGCCAGCAGCTTACGGGTTTACGAGCAGTACTTC. Residues: CASSLRVYEQYF.

The table lists this clone with a count of one. The rearrangement links TRBV6-6 to TRBJ1-2; TRBD1 aligns across 11 bases. Trimming took 2 bases from V and 5 from J; bases not matched to a gene: 7. Germline V gives CDR1 MNHNY, CDR2 SVGAGI (reference sequence). The CDR3 sequence is 16 residues long. The CDR3 loop reads CASSYLGQGEAYGYTF. DNA for the CDR3: TGTGCCAGCAGTTACCTGGGACAGGGGGAGGCATATGGCTACACCTTC.

The CDR3 loop reads CASSIGRLGGNSPLHF. In nucleotides, the CDR3 is TGTGCCAGTAGTATAGGTAGACTCGGTGGCAATTCACCCCTCCACTTT. V is TRBV19 and J is TRBJ1-6; D is undetermined. Trimming stripped 1 base from V and 7 bases from J, with 14 bases between. Per the germline V gene, CDR1 is LNHDA and CDR2 is SQIVND (reference sequence). There are 16 residues in the CDR3.

To note about this clone: An end of the junction does not agree with germline; a read error may underlie this. The chain carries TRBV6-1 and TRBJ1-2; 12 positions agree with TRBD1. This CDR3 contains 15 residues. CDR1 is MNHNS, CDR2 SASEGT, per germline. CDR3 in amino acids: CASREGTGGSWGYTF. CDR3 nucleotides: TGTGCCAGCAGGGAAGGGACAGGGGGCTCGTGGGGCTACACCTTC.

The V call is TRBV6-1, the J call TRBJ2-1; 7 nucleotides match TRBD2. The CDR3 is made up of 13 amino acids. Germline CDR1 MNHNS, CDR2 SASEGT. J was trimmed by 9 bases and V by 2 bases; bases with no gene match: 4. CDR3 sequence: CASSELPSGEQFF. CDR3 sequence (DNA): TGTGCCAGCAGTGAATTGCCTAGCGGTGAGCAGTTCTTC.

V is TRBV12-3 or TRBV12-4 and J is TRBJ2-7; 7 nucleotides align to TRBD2. With 5 bases clipped from V and 7 bases from J, the junction kept 5 bases outside the gene matches. This CDR3 is built from 12 residues. Here the CDR3 DNA reads TGTGCCAGCAGTGCACTAGCGTATGAGCAGTACTTC. It yields the protein CASSALAYEQYF.

The CDR3 coding sequence is TGCGCCAGCACCCTCACAGGGGGCTATGGCTACACCTTC. It translates to CASTLTGGYGYTF. This chain uses TRBV5-1 with TRBJ1-2; TRBD1 agrees at 8 bases. Germline trimming cut 6 bases from V and 4 bases from J; bases unmatched to any gene: 5. Germline-derived CDR1 and CDR2 are SGHRS and YFSETQ. This CDR3 contains 13 residues.

This sequence joins TRBV5-1 and TRBJ2-2; D is uncertain. This CDR3 has 15 residues. V was clipped by 0 bases and J by 0 bases, with 6 bases between them. Germline CDR1 reads SGHRS; CDR2 reads YFSETQ. CDR3 nucleotides: TGCGCCAGCAGCTTGGAAACAGCGAACACCGGGGAGCTGTTTTTT. This sequence encodes CASSLETANTGELFF.